The T cell receptor beta chain described here comes from a study of control samples from healthy donors and cancer patients (dated by TCRdb to the early 2020s). The library was obtained by the immunoSEQ multiplex PCR assay. TCRdb provides this immuneACCESS table in a form limited to in-frame rearrangements. Some clones are lacking; in checked studies, under half of them reflect an unresolved V gene, and why the rest are absent is not known. In all, the sample holds more than 50,000 clones, and over 75% of those were seen once. Of the sample, 4.5% to 6% falls within the top ten clones. Worth noting for this clone: Its specific antigen is unknown. Nothing much larger sits one base from this clone, and base qualities are not available.

CDR1 and CDR2 (MNHNY, SVGAGI) derive from the germline V gene (reference sequence). Reading from cysteine to phenylalanine, the CDR3 counts 15 amino acids. Of the read, only the CDR3 DNA is kept; its 45 bases are in frame from base 1. The junction carries 12 bases between V and J, which are trimmed by 6 bases and 0 bases respectively. The sequence came from a man in his forties in good health. This chain is built from TRBV6-6 and TRBJ1-3, with TRBD1 perhaps the D gene, on 5 matching bases. Sequences were obtained from blood. Here the CDR3 is given as CASSPVTDSGNTIYF. The base sequence is TGTGCCAGCAGCCCAGTGACAGACTCTGGAAACACCATATATTTT.